The next 32 T cell receptor beta chains were all read from a single sample in a study of shared T cell receptors in the human thymus. Assay: immunoSEQ multiplex PCR; the TCRdb copy retains only in-frame clones and omits some. The repertoire holds 630,000 or so clones, 87% seen once, with approximately 0.0097% in the top ten. This sample was also put to use in a study of human thymus T cells.

The sample consisted of thymocytes. All receptors derive from a boy under two years old with a congenital heart defect.

This sequence joins TRBV2 and TRBJ2-3; 8 nucleotides match TRBD2. Germline V gene data show CDR1 as SNHLY and CDR2 as FYNNEI. The CDR3 sequence is 18 residues long. V dropped 1 base and J dropped 3; count of bases not matched to a gene: 12. The CDR3 sequence: CASSEVWFGGARTDTQYF. CDR3 in DNA: TGTGCCAGCAGTGAAGTCTGGTTCGGGGGGGCCAGGACAGATACGCAGTATTTT.

The chain combines TRBV19 with TRBJ1-2; tentatively, D is TRBD1 (5 bases). There are 15 residues in the CDR3. With 5 bases removed from V and 0 bases from J, the gap between germline ends came to 13 bases. Germline values: CDR1 LNHDA, CDR2 SQIVND (reference sequence). The CDR3 loop is CASSLLGGTNYGYTF. For the CDR3, the DNA is TGTGCCAGTAGTTTACTCGGGGGAACTAACTATGGCTACACCTTC.

CDR3 amino acids: CATSRPSQGVNEQFF. The CDR3 DNA follows: TGTGCCACCAGCAGGCCATCCCAGGGGGTAAATGAGCAGTTCTTC. This chain joins TRBV15 and TRBJ2-1; 7 bases map to TRBD1. The V gene end was trimmed by 3 bases and the J gene end by 7 bases; junction bases not matched to a gene: 9. Germline V lookup: CDR1 LNHNV, CDR2 YYDKDF (reference sequence). The CDR3 runs 15 residues.

The J gene is TRBJ2-7, the V gene TRBV5-4; the D gene is possibly TRBD2 (5 bases). The CDR3 covers 15 residues. Trimming shortened V by 4 bases and J by 3 bases, and 17 bases separated the two germline ends. Per germline, CDR1 SGHNT and CDR2 YYREEE (reference sequence). The CDR3 DNA sequence: TGTGCCAGCAGCGACTCCGGGGATCCGCTCTACGAGCAGTACTTC. Translated: CASSDSGDPLYEQYF.

This clone was counted a few times. This chain uses TRBV6-5 with TRBJ2-1; 8 bases map to TRBD1. There are 16 residues in the CDR3. V was pared by 0 bases and J by 6 bases, with 7 bases of the junction left unmatched. Germline lookup yields CDR1 MNHEY and CDR2 SVGAGI. The CDR3 loop reads CASSYSRQGIPNEQFF. The CDR3 DNA reads as TGTGCCAGCAGTTACTCCCGACAGGGGATTCCCAATGAGCAGTTCTTC.

The genes are TRBV14 and TRBJ1-6; D is possibly TRBD1 (5 bases). The CDR3 extends over 14 amino acids. V was pared by 0 bases and J by 10 bases, with 10 bases between. The germline CDR1 and CDR2 sequences are SGHDN and FVKESK. In DNA, the CDR3 is TGTGCCAGCAGCCAAGATCAAAGGGGCTCACCCCTCCACTTT. Translation: CASSQDQRGSPLHF.

The chain carries TRBV25-1 and TRBJ2-5, with 7 bases identical to TRBD1. The CDR3 sequence is 16 residues long. Germline CDR1 MGHDK, CDR2 SYGVNS. V trimming: 3 bases; J trimming: 1 base; junction bases outside the gene matches: 8. The CDR3 is CASSEGQKRTQETQYF. The DNA of the CDR3 is TGTGCCAGCAGTGAGGGACAGAAAAGAACCCAAGAGACCCAGTACTTC.

This chain links TRBV13 with TRBJ1-1, with a possible D match to TRBD1 (6 bases). V was clipped by 2 bases and J by 9 bases, with 16 bases between them. The CDR3 extends over 14 amino acids. Germline CDR1 and CDR2: PRHDT and FYEKMQ (reference sequence). CDR3 region: CASSLRGGAVQAFF. The CDR3 DNA sequence: TGTGCCAGCAGCTTAAGGGGGGGAGCCGTTCAAGCTTTCTTT. Looking up the rest from reference TRBV13 and TRBJ1-1 gives the full variable domain: AAGVIQSPRHLIKEKRETATLKCYPIPRHDTVYWYQQGPGQDPQFLISFYEKMQSDKGSIPDRFSAQQFSDYHSELNMSSLELGDSALYFCASSLRGGAVQAFFGQGTRLTVV.

The genes are TRBV30 and TRBJ2-7; 11 nucleotides align to TRBD2. CDR1 GTSNPN and CDR2 SVGIG come from the germline V gene (reference sequence). The CDR3 contains 14 residues. V lost 1 base and J lost 1; bases outside the gene matches: 0. The DNA of the CDR3 is TGTGCCTGGAGTGGACTAGCGGGGTCCTACGAGCAGTACTTC. It specifies CAWSGLAGSYEQYF.

This chain links TRBV7-6 with TRBJ1-1; 7 bases are shared with TRBD1. This CDR3 region has 14 residues. Per the germline V gene, CDR1 is SGHVS and CDR2 is FNYEAQ. Trimming removed 5 bases from V and 1 base from J; junction bases left unmatched: 4. CDR3 sequence: CASSQTGQNTEAFF. CDR3 nucleotide sequence: TGTGCCAGCAGCCAGACAGGGCAGAACACTGAAGCTTTCTTT.

The V call is TRBV27, the J call TRBJ1-5; TRBD1 matches at 10 bases. Germline V gene sequence: CDR1 MNHEY, CDR2 SMNVEV (reference sequence). There are 13 residues in the CDR3. J lost 10 bases, V lost 5 bases, and 5 bases had no gene match. In DNA form, the CDR3 reads TGTGCCAGCAGTAGGACAGGGGGAGGACCCCAGCATTTT. Protein sequence: CASSRTGGGPQHF.

The rearrangement uses TRBV19 and TRBJ2-3, with D perhaps TRBD2 (5 bases). The CDR3 totals 16 residues. V gave up 3 bases and J gave up 0 bases, with 13 bases separating them. In germline, CDR1 is LNHDA, CDR2 SQIVND (reference sequence). CDR3 amino acids: CASSIRAETSTDTQYF. CDR3 coding DNA: TGTGCCAGTAGTATCAGAGCGGAGACTAGCACAGATACGCAGTATTTT.

The CDR3 reads CASSLTSGGENIQYF. Written as DNA, the CDR3 is TGTGCCAGCAGCCTGACTAGCGGGGGGGAAAACATTCAGTACTTC. V usage is TRBV14 and J usage is TRBJ2-4; 14 positions agree with TRBD2. The V gene's germline CDR1 is SGHDN and CDR2 FVKESK. V was pared by 4 bases and J by 5 bases, with 1 base of the junction left unmatched. This CDR3 is built from 15 residues.

This sequence joins TRBV9 and TRBJ2-2; 9 bases align to TRBD1. Germline V gene data show CDR1 as SGDLS and CDR2 as YYNGEE. The CDR3 consists of 21 residues. Losses at the gene ends were 0 bases for V and 5 bases for J; bases not matched to a gene: 20. The CDR3 region is CASSVATWGQMGQGVTGELFF. Here the CDR3 DNA reads TGTGCCAGCAGCGTAGCTACTTGGGGACAAATGGGACAGGGAGTTACCGGGGAGCTGTTTTTT. The variable domain in full, completed from reference TRBV9 and TRBJ2-2, reads DSGVTQTPKHLITATGQRVTLRCSPRSGDLSVYWYQQSLDQGLQFLIQYYNGEERAKGNILERFSAQQFPDLHSELNLSSLELGDSALYFCASSVATWGQMGQGVTGELFFGEGSRLTVL.

The V gene is TRBV5-6, the J gene TRBJ1-2; D ambiguous. The CDR3 is 16 residues long. V lost 4 bases, J lost 6 bases, and 22 bases lay in between. Germline V CDR1 and CDR2: SGHDT, YYEEEE. The DNA for the CDR3 is TGTGCCAGCAGCCCGAAGGCCCGGACTGGTTGGGATGGCTACACCTTC. Translated, it gives CASSPKARTGWDGYTF.

This clone has more than one count but fewer than ten. The V gene is TRBV6-1, the J gene TRBJ1-2; possibly TRBD1 for D (6 bases). Trimming stripped 4 bases from V and 4 bases from J, with 13 bases between. Per the germline V gene, CDR1 is MNHNS and CDR2 is SASEGT. The CDR3 extends over 14 amino acids. This CDR3 is CASSGDTWGYGYTF. The CDR3 nucleotides are TGTGCCAGCAGTGGGGACACATGGGGCTATGGCTACACCTTC.

CDR3 residues: CASSKGQGLAYTYEQYF. The CDR3, as DNA: TGTGCCAGCAGTAAGGGACAGGGCCTAGCGTATACCTACGAGCAGTACTTC. This chain joins TRBV7-9 and TRBJ2-7; 9 nucleotides line up with TRBD1. This CDR3 region has 17 residues. Germline V gene data show CDR1 as SEHNR and CDR2 as FQNEAQ (reference sequence). Trimming at V came to 6 bases and at J to 2 bases, leaving 14 bases not matched to a gene.

V and J are TRBV2 and TRBJ2-7; tentatively, D is TRBD1 (5 bases). The V gene lost 7 bases and the J gene lost 0 bases, with 16 bases spanning the gap. This CDR3 is 15 amino acids long. Germline-derived CDR1 and CDR2 are SNHLY and FYNNEI. The CDR3 sequence: CASKVKTATSYEQYF. As DNA, the CDR3 is TGTGCCAGCAAGGTTAAGACAGCTACCTCCTACGAGCAGTACTTC.

The chain uses TRBV5-1 and TRBJ1-1; TRBD1 might be the D (5 bases). Between the trimmed V and J ends, which lost 2 bases and 0 bases, there was a span of 11 bases. The CDR3 loop spans 15 amino acids. From germline, CDR1 is SGHRS and CDR2 YFSETQ. The CDR3 loop reads CASSLNSGVNTEAFF. In nucleotides, the CDR3 is TGCGCCAGCAGCTTAAATTCGGGGGTGAACACTGAAGCTTTCTTT. Supplemented by reference TRBV5-1 and TRBJ1-1, the full variable domain reads KAGVTQTPRYLIKTRGQQVTLSCSPISGHRSVSWYQQTPGQGLQFLFEYFSETQRNKGNFPGRFSGRQFSNSRSEMNVSTLELGDSALYLCASSLNSGVNTEAFFGQGTRLTVV.

The CDR3 sequence is CASSPWDRPIYEQYF. The CDR3 region has the DNA TGTGCCAGCAGTCCTTGGGACAGGCCAATCTACGAGCAGTACTTC. V gene TRBV27 combines with J gene TRBJ2-7, with 8 bases matching TRBD1. J lost 3 bases, V lost 5 bases, and 9 bases had no gene match. This CDR3 has 15 residues. The germline V gene has CDR1 MNHEY and CDR2 SMNVEV (reference sequence).

This rearrangement joins TRBV10-1 to TRBJ1-4, with TRBD1 matching over 10 bases. J was trimmed by 8 bases and V by 11 bases; bases with no gene match: 5. The CDR3 consists of 12 residues. The germline V gene has CDR1 WNHNN and CDR2 SYGVQD (reference sequence). The CDR3 DNA is TGCGCCCACGGGACAGGGGAAGAAAAACTGTTTTTT. Protein sequence: CAHGTGEEKLFF.

The chain carries TRBV5-6 and TRBJ1-2, with D possibly matching TRBD1 (6 bases). Trimming removed 4 bases from V and 5 bases from J, with 12 bases in between. This CDR3 has 13 residues. Looked up from germline, CDR1 is SGHDT and CDR2 is YYEEEE. The CDR3 nucleotides are TGTGCCAGCAGCACTCAACAGGGTTATGGCTACACCTTC. Translation: CASSTQQGYGYTF.

This clone has a single count. The chain links TRBV27 to TRBJ2-2; 7 nucleotides align to TRBD2. Germline V lookup: CDR1 MNHEY, CDR2 SMNVEV (reference sequence). There are 15 residues in the CDR3. The V segment lost 2 bases and the J segment 3 bases; nucleotides outside the gene matches: 3. This CDR3 reads CASSLAGVHTGELFF. The CDR3 coding sequence is TGTGCCAGCAGTTTAGCGGGAGTTCACACCGGGGAGCTGTTTTTT.

The rearrangement links TRBV9 to TRBJ1-2; 7 positions agree with TRBD1. V dropped 1 base and J dropped 4; count of bases not matched to a gene: 7. The CDR3 runs 15 residues. Germline V CDR1 and CDR2: SGDLS, YYNGEE. The CDR3 DNA reads TGTGCCAGCAGCGTACACTCCACAGGGGTCTATGGCTACACCTTC. Protein: CASSVHSTGVYGYTF.

The genes are TRBV7-9 and TRBJ1-3, with D perhaps matching TRBD1 (5 bases). Trimming shortened V by 7 bases and J by 0 bases, and 13 bases separated the two germline ends. The CDR3 covers 15 residues. Per the germline V gene, CDR1 is SEHNR and CDR2 is FQNEAQ (reference sequence). This CDR3 reads CASNNGGSSGNTIYF. In nucleotides, the CDR3 is TGTGCCAGCAACAACGGGGGGAGCTCTGGAAACACCATATATTTT. The complete variable domain, with remaining parts taken from reference TRBV7-9 and TRBJ1-3, reads DTGVSQNPRHKITKRGQNVTFRCDPISEHNRLYWYRQTLGQGPEFLTYFQNEAQLEKSRLLSDRFSAERPKGSFSTLEIQRTEQGDSAMYLCASNNGGSSGNTIYFGEGSWLTVV.

This chain uses TRBV27 with TRBJ2-7; TRBD1 matches at 10 bases. The trim removed 4 bases at V and 3 bases at J, leaving 9 bases unmatched. CDR3 length equals 16 residues. Germline CDR1 reads MNHEY; CDR2 reads SMNVEV (reference sequence). The CDR3 DNA sequence: TGTGCCAGCAGTTCTTCCGGGACAGGGGAAGACTACGAGCAGTACTTC. As protein: CASSSSGTGEDYEQYF.

CDR3 region: CASSPSGQGPESYEQYF. DNA of the CDR3: TGCGCCAGCAGCCCCAGCGGACAGGGCCCTGAATCCTACGAGCAGTACTTC. The chain joins TRBV4-1 to TRBJ2-7, with 8 bases fitting TRBD1. The V segment lost 4 bases and the J segment 1 base; nucleotides outside the gene matches: 12. Germline V gene lookup returns CDR1 MGHRA and CDR2 YSYEKL. This CDR3 is 17 amino acids long.

The genes are TRBV28 and TRBJ2-1; tentative D call: TRBD2 (7 bases). This CDR3 is built from 16 residues. Trimming pared 6 bases from V and 7 bases from J, leaving 22 bases between. CDR1 is MDHEN, CDR2 SYDVKM, per germline. CDR3 nucleotide sequence: TGTGCCAGCAGCGACAAGGGGGGGGGCCCTAGTAATGAGCAGTTCTTC. Its protein product is CASSDKGGGPSNEQFF.

The CDR3 DNA reads TGTGCCAGCCGCACCCGACAGGGCCCGAAGGAAAAACTGTTTTTT. It yields the protein CASRTRQGPKEKLFF. V usage is TRBV27 and J usage is TRBJ1-4; the match to TRBD1 covers 7 bases. With V trimmed by 8 bases and J by 8 bases, 14 bases remained unmatched. Germline CDR1 is MNHEY and CDR2 is SMNVEV (reference sequence). CDR3 size: 15 residues.

This clone was recorded once. The chain employs TRBV5-6 and TRBJ2-3, with D possibly matching TRBD1 (6 bases). V gave up 0 bases and J gave up 0 bases, with 14 bases separating them. From germline, CDR1 is SGHDT and CDR2 YYEEEE. This CDR3 comprises 17 residues. CDR3 sequence (DNA): TGTGCCAGCAGCTTGGCACCAGGGGTCTCTAGCACAGATACGCAGTATTTT. Its translation: CASSLAPGVSSTDTQYF.

The rearrangement links TRBV19 to TRBJ1-1; D gene ambiguous. The germline V gene encodes CDR1 LNHDA and CDR2 SQIVND (reference sequence). CDR3 length: 15 residues. Trimming left V 7 bases short and J 0 bases short, with 15 bases between. CDR3 sequence (DNA): TGTGCCAGTACCCGAGGAGGCAAATTGAACACTGAAGCTTTCTTT. Translation: CASTRGGKLNTEAFF.

V and J are TRBV19 and TRBJ1-1; D gene uncertain. In germline, CDR1 is LNHDA, CDR2 SQIVND (reference sequence). This CDR3 spans 13 amino acids. Deletions cut 5 bases from V and 3 bases from J, with 10 bases between. The CDR3 sequence: CASSPWEDTEAFF. The CDR3, as DNA: TGTGCCAGTAGTCCATGGGAGGACACTGAAGCTTTCTTT.